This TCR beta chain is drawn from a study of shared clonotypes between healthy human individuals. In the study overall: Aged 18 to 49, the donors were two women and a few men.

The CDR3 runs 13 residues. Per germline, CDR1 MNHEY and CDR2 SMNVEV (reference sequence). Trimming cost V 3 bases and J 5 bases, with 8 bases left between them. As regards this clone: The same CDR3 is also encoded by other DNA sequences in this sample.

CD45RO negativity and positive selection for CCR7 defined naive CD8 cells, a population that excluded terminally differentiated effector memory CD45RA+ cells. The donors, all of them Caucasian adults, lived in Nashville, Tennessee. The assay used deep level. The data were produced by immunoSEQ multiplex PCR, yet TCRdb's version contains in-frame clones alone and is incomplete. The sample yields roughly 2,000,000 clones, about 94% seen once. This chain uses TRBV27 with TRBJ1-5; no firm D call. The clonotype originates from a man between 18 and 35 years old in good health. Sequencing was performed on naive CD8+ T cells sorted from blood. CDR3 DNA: TGTGCCAGCAGTTTCGGAGGTGATCAGCCCCAGCATTTT. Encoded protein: CASSFGGDQPQHF.